One sample yielded the 31 T cell receptor beta chains listed below, sequenced in a study of preoperative IRX-2 immunotherapy in early breast cancer. Generated by immunoSEQ multiplex PCR, the TCRdb table keeps only in-frame clones and is missing some. The table includes tens of thousands of clones, more than 65% detected once. Sample treatment: preoperative locoregional IRX-2 cytokine immunotherapy. This sample comprised lymph node tissue, obtained before IRX-2 immunotherapy. The receptors stem from a human donor with breast cancer.

The chain couples TRBV19 to TRBJ1-1; no reliable D call. Trimming removed 3 bases at V and 2 bases at J, with 7 bases between. Germline CDR1 and CDR2: LNHDA and SQIVND (reference sequence). CDR3 length: 13 residues. The chain's CDR3 is CASSMRQNTEAFF. The CDR3 coding sequence is TGTGCCAGTAGTATGCGTCAAAACACTGAAGCTTTCTTT.

This clone was recorded only once. The chain employs TRBV6-8 and TRBJ1-2; TRBD1 might be the D (5 bases). Trimming took off 11 bases at V and 8 bases at J, with 21 bases between the two ends. The germline CDR1 and CDR2 sequences are MNHGY and SAAAGT. CDR3 length: 13 residues. This CDR3 is CASRASRGGGYTF. The CDR3 coding sequence is TGTGCCTCAAGGGCCTCCCGGGGCGGGGGCTACACCTTC.

The CDR3 protein is CASLSSGTDLLGGYTF. The DNA of the CDR3 is TGTGCCAGCTTATCCTCCGGGACCGATCTTTTAGGGGGCTACACCTTC. The V gene is TRBV28, the J gene TRBJ1-2; possibly TRBD1 for D (5 bases). The CDR3 is made up of 16 amino acids. Trimming pared 8 bases from V and 8 bases from J, leaving 27 bases between. Germline CDR1 MDHEN, CDR2 SYDVKM.

V usage is TRBV11-3 and J usage is TRBJ1-3, with no clear D. Trimming removed 1 base from V and 0 bases from J, with 10 bases in between. Germline V gene data show CDR1 as SGHNT and CDR2 as YENEEA. CDR3 length: 16 amino acids. The DNA for the CDR3 is TGTGCCAGCAGCTTAGTTACGACAAACTCTGGAAACACCATATATTTT. Translation gives CASSLVTTNSGNTIYF. Full variable domain (outside the CDR3, taken from reference TRBV11-3 and TRBJ1-3): EAGVVQSPRYKIIEKKQPVAFWCNPISGHNTLYWYLQNLGQGPELLIRYENEEAVDDSQLPKDRFSAERLKGVDSTLKIQPAELGDSAVYLCASSLVTTNSGNTIYFGEGSWLTVV.

The V call is TRBV14, the J call TRBJ1-1; D gene uncertain. Germline V lookup: CDR1 SGHDN, CDR2 FVKESK. The CDR3 contains 13 residues. Trimming took 5 bases from V and 1 from J, leaving 8 bases between them. CDR3 bases: TGTGCCAGCAGCGCTACAAAGAACACTGAAGCTTTCTTT. This translates into CASSATKNTEAFF.

The chain couples TRBV4-1 to TRBJ2-2, with D possibly TRBD1 on 5 matching bases. Trimming pared 1 base from V and 4 bases from J, leaving 13 bases between. Germline V gives CDR1 MGHRA, CDR2 YSYEKL. CDR3 length: 16 amino acids. In DNA, the CDR3 is TGCGCCAGCAGCCAAGTGACAGTAGTAAGCACCGGGGAGCTGTTTTTT. It encodes CASSQVTVVSTGELFF.

The chain links TRBV29-1 to TRBJ2-1; unclear D gene. V dropped 8 bases and J dropped 0 bases, with 17 bases sitting between them. This CDR3 has 15 amino acids. From germline, CDR1 is SQVTM and CDR2 ANQGSEA. The chain's CDR3 is CSLIKGSSSYNEQFF. CDR3 coding DNA: TGCAGCCTCATAAAGGGATCGAGCTCCTACAATGAGCAGTTCTTC.

In this sample, this clone turned up a few times. The gene calls are TRBV18 and TRBJ1-1; tentatively, D is TRBD1 (6 bases). This CDR3 contains 13 residues. CDR1 KGHSH and CDR2 LQKENI come from the germline V gene. V was trimmed by 3 bases and J by 8 bases, leaving 13 bases between them. CDR3 DNA: TGTGCCAGCTCACCCACGGACAGACAAGAAGCTTTCTTT. Its protein product is CASSPTDRQEAFF.

This chain links TRBV5-1 with TRBJ2-3; TRBD2 aligns across 13 bases. Germline CDR1 is SGHRS and CDR2 is YFSETQ. The junction had 14 bases not matched to a gene; V was cut back by 4 bases and J by 3 bases. The CDR3 sequence is 19 residues long. In nucleotides, the CDR3 is TGCGCCAGCAGCACCAGATCGACTAGCGGGGGGCCGCGGACAGATACGCAGTATTTT. Translated, it gives CASSTRSTSGGPRTDTQYF.

This chain connects TRBV19 to TRBJ1-1, with D maybe TRBD1 (5 bases). Trimming removed 3 bases at V and 5 bases at J, with 13 bases between. CDR1 and CDR2 (germline): LNHDA, SQIVND (reference sequence). This CDR3 is built from 14 residues. The CDR3 here is CASSIDGGGTEAFF. The CDR3 DNA is TGTGCCAGTAGTATCGATGGGGGGGGGACTGAAGCTTTCTTT.

The chain uses TRBV15 and TRBJ2-5, with TRBD2 identical over 10 bases. V shed 3 bases, J shed 2 bases, and the junction held 6 bases outside the gene matches. This CDR3 has 16 amino acids. The germline gives CDR1 LNHNV, CDR2 YYDKDF (reference sequence). CDR3 coding DNA: TGTGCCACCAGCAGGAGCGGGGGGGCCCTTCAAGAGACCCAGTACTTC. Translating it yields CATSRSGGALQETQYF.

The chain joins TRBV12-1 to TRBJ2-2; TRBD1 is the table's D call and was not checked against the DNA. TRBV12-1 is flagged as a pseudogene. The CDR3 covers 15 residues. The CDR3 DNA reads as TGTGCCAGCAGCTTATTTGTTGGGGCGGACGGGGAGCTGTTTTTT. Its translation is CASSLFVGADGELFF.

The genes are TRBV11-3 and TRBJ1-3, with a tentative D call TRBD1 (5 bases). Germline assignment: CDR1 SGHNT and CDR2 YENEEA. The length of the CDR3 is 14 residues. Trimming removed 5 bases at V and 2 bases at J, with 10 bases between. The CDR3 nucleotides are TGTGCCAGCAGCATAGGGGTCGCTGGAAACACCATATATTTT. This translates into CASSIGVAGNTIYF.

V usage is TRBV6-8 and J usage is TRBJ1-5, with D hard to call. This CDR3 is built from 14 residues. Deletions cut 2 bases from V and 0 bases from J, with 5 bases between. CDR1 and CDR2 (germline): MNHGY, SAAAGT. The CDR3 bases are TGTGCCAGCAGTTACGTGGTTAGCAATCAGCCCCAGCATTTT. Translating it yields CASSYVVSNQPQHF.

The chain links TRBV6-8 to TRBJ1-2; 12 bases map to TRBD1. Trimming took 2 bases from V and 8 from J; bases not matched to a gene: 6. In germline, CDR1 is MNHGY, CDR2 SAAAGT. The CDR3 extends over 15 amino acids. The CDR3 is CASSYGDRGRDGYTF. CDR3 nucleotide sequence: TGTGCCAGCAGTTACGGGGACAGGGGGCGCGACGGCTACACCTTC.

The chain recombines TRBV19 with TRBJ1-1; 9 positions agree with TRBD1. Germline assignment: CDR1 LNHDA and CDR2 SQIVND (reference sequence). V gave up 5 bases and J gave up 1 base; unmatched junction bases: 11. The CDR3 loop spans 17 amino acids. The CDR3: CASSWTGVFHGNTEAFF. CDR3 bases: TGTGCCAGTAGTTGGACAGGGGTTTTCCATGGGAACACTGAAGCTTTCTTT.

CDR3 region: CASSMVLADTGELFF. The DNA of the CDR3 is TGTGCCAGTAGTATGGTACTAGCGGACACCGGGGAGCTGTTTTTT. The chain employs TRBV19 and TRBJ2-2; 8 nucleotides line up with TRBD2. The trim removed 3 bases at V and 3 bases at J, leaving 3 bases unmatched. The CDR3 loop spans 15 amino acids. The germline V gene has CDR1 LNHDA and CDR2 SQIVND (reference sequence).

This clone appeared a few times. The V gene is TRBV11-3, the J gene TRBJ2-7, with D possibly matching TRBD1 (6 bases). The CDR3 contains 14 residues. V was trimmed by 0 bases and J by 2 bases, leaving 8 bases between them. Germline V gene sequence: CDR1 SGHNT, CDR2 YENEEA. CDR3 protein: CASSLDRTAYEQYF. DNA of the CDR3: TGTGCCAGCAGCTTAGACAGGACAGCCTACGAGCAGTACTTC.

The rearrangement links TRBV19 to TRBJ2-6, with D maybe TRBD2 (5 bases). V was shortened by 7 bases and J by 4 bases, with 14 bases between the two germline ends. CDR3 length equals 15 residues. The germline V gene has CDR1 LNHDA and CDR2 SQIVND (reference sequence). CDR3 bases: TGTGCCAGTATCAAAAGCGGTCGGGGGGCCAACGTCCTGACTTTC. Protein sequence: CASIKSGRGANVLTF.

The chain links TRBV28 to TRBJ1-3, with D possibly TRBD1 on 5 matching bases. This CDR3 is 14 amino acids long. V lost 7 bases to trimming and J lost 0 bases, with 10 bases between them. CDR1 is MDHEN and CDR2 is SYDVKM in the germline V gene. The CDR3 protein is CASTWGGSGNTIYF. Here the CDR3 DNA reads TGTGCCAGCACCTGGGGGGGCTCTGGAAACACCATATATTTT.

The CDR3 region is CASSEGLAGGPDTQYF. The CDR3 nucleotides read TGTGCCAGCAGTGAAGGACTAGCGGGGGGCCCAGATACGCAGTATTTT. The chain combines TRBV7-1 with TRBJ2-3; 14 nucleotides line up with TRBD2. TRBV7-1 is an ORF, with its function uncertain. The CDR3 sequence is 16 residues long. The J segment lost 4 bases and the V segment lost 6 bases, leaving 6 bases of the junction unmatched.

The CDR3 region is CASSPLTGNTEAFF. For the CDR3, the DNA is TGTGCCAGCTCACCCCTCACAGGGAACACTGAAGCTTTCTTT. This chain connects TRBV18 to TRBJ1-1; TRBD1 might be the D (5 bases). The CDR3 runs 14 residues. In germline, CDR1 is KGHSH, CDR2 LQKENI. The germline V and J ends were trimmed by 3 bases and 1 base, with 9 bases remaining between them.

In nucleotides, the CDR3 is TGTGCCAGCAGCTTATCCTCGACGGGGGCCACAGATACGCAGTATTTT. Translated, it gives CASSLSSTGATDTQYF. The genes are TRBV11-3 and TRBJ2-3; D tentatively reads TRBD1 or TRBD2 (6 bases each). This CDR3 is built from 16 residues. From germline, CDR1 is SGHNT and CDR2 YENEEA. The V gene lost 2 bases and the J gene lost 2 bases, with 14 bases spanning the gap.

The V gene is TRBV6-8, the J gene TRBJ1-5; D unclear. The V gene lost 2 bases and the J gene lost 5 bases, with 19 bases spanning the gap. This CDR3 is 17 amino acids long. CDR1 and CDR2 from the germline V gene are MNHGY and SAAAGT. The CDR3 reads CASSYPTGQAAHQPQHF. The CDR3 nucleotides are TGTGCCAGCAGTTACCCCACTGGGCAGGCGGCCCATCAGCCCCAGCATTTT.

CDR3 bases: TGTGCCAGCAGTTACCGGGCAGGGGGCGGTGAGCAGTTCTTC. It codes for CASSYRAGGGEQFF. The chain couples TRBV6-8 to TRBJ2-1, with 8 bases identical to TRBD1. Germline CDR1 reads MNHGY; CDR2 reads SAAAGT. The junction had 6 bases not matched to a gene; V was cut back by 2 bases and J by 9 bases. This CDR3 region has 14 residues.

The V gene is TRBV6-8, the J gene TRBJ2-5, with D possibly being TRBD1 or TRBD2 (5 bases each). The germline CDR1 and CDR2 sequences are MNHGY and SAAAGT. V gave up 8 bases and J gave up 7 bases, with 14 bases separating them. CDR3 length: 12 residues. As DNA, the CDR3 is TGTGCCAGCTCCCGGGACGCCGGGACCCAGTACTTC. Residues: CASSRDAGTQYF.

The chain carries TRBV28 and TRBJ2-7; 7 nucleotides line up with TRBD1. The CDR3 sequence is 17 residues long. Trimming took 5 bases from V and 3 from J; bases not matched to a gene: 16. In germline, CDR1 is MDHEN, CDR2 SYDVKM. The DNA for the CDR3 is TGTGCCAGCAGTGGCTTCGGGTCCGGGACAGAAGTCTACGAGCAGTACTTC. This gives the protein CASSGFGSGTEVYEQYF.

The CDR3 here is CASSQPGQRAYEQYF. DNA of the CDR3: TGCGCCAGCAGCCAACCCGGACAGCGAGCCTACGAGCAGTACTTC. The V and J genes are TRBV1 and TRBJ2-7; the D segment call TRBD1 is taken from the table without a DNA check. TRBV1 is a recognized pseudogene. The CDR3 is 15 amino acids.

The rearrangement joins TRBV5-1 to TRBJ2-7; a weak D match, TRBD1 (7 bases). V was clipped by 4 bases and J by 2 bases, with 19 bases between them. Germline assignment: CDR1 SGHRS and CDR2 YFSETQ. The CDR3 length is 16 residues. CDR3 sequence (DNA): TGCGCCAGCAGCCCGGGGGCAGGGGGTTCGACCTACGAGCAGTACTTC. Its protein product is CASSPGAGGSTYEQYF.

This clone has more than one count but fewer than ten. The chain has TRBV6-8 and TRBJ1-1; D remains ambiguous. The CDR3 totals 14 residues. Per germline, CDR1 MNHGY and CDR2 SAAAGT. Trimming took off 11 bases at V and 1 base at J, with 17 bases between the two ends. The CDR3 region is CAGRPGLGNTEAFF. For the CDR3, the DNA is TGTGCCGGTCGTCCAGGACTGGGGAACACTGAAGCTTTCTTT.

J is TRBJ2-5 and V is TRBV7-1; tentative D call: TRBD1 (6 bases). TRBV7-1 is known as an ORF, though its function is uncertain. The CDR3 extends over 15 amino acids. The V and J ends lost 4 bases and 1 base respectively, with 13 bases between them. The CDR3 DNA reads as TGTGCCAGCAGCTTGGCCAGGGGAAGCCAAGAGACCCAGTACTTC. It codes for CASSLARGSQETQYF.